This note documents a single TCR beta chain sequence. Its antigen remains unknown. The entry originates in a study of EBV T-cell therapy then PD-1 blockade in nasopharyngeal carcinoma. Germline V gene data show CDR1 as SGHVS and CDR2 as FNYEAQ. V was pared by 4 bases and J by 0 bases, with 10 bases between. There are 14 residues in the CDR3. The time point was: 266 days after commencement of treatment, after nivolumab therapy. The treatment is: AdE1-LMPpoly-expanded autologous EBV-specific T-cell therapy followed by anti-PD-1 nivolumab. Profiling relied on immunoSEQ multiplex PCR, and the TCRdb table lists in-frame clones only, not all of them. The table shows 20,000 to 25,000 clones, with about 88% occurring only once.

The specimen comprised CD8+ T cells from blood, sampled around day 260 from a patient whose treatment included autologous EBV-specific T cells and nivolumab. This clonotype was sampled from a man aged 40-50 years with nasopharyngeal carcinoma. The chain combines TRBV7-6 with TRBJ2-7; tentatively, D is TRBD1 (5 bases). CDR3 in DNA: TGTGCCAGCAGCTCGACAGAGAGCTCCTACGAGCAGTACTTC. Its protein is CASSSTESSYEQYF.